These T cell receptor beta chains were read from a single sample in a study of metastatic and nonmetastatic thyroid tumors. TCRdb ran MiXCR on the PCR reads. The data hold some 29,000 clones, with 15% to 20% observed a single time. The sample was blood. These receptors all come from a female donor with papillary thyroid cancer or a benign thyroid nodule (not recorded which). Some clones in this sample may be carry-over from other donors' samples. Both conserved end residues are part of each CDR3. A D gene is named only where the DNA matches it firmly. Size is omitted from some rows. Given values are once, few, many or a class for expanded clones.

many	TRBV7-8	TRBD2	TRBJ2-7	TGTGCCAGCAGCTTACTAGCGGAGAGTTACTCCTACGAGCAGTACTTC	CASSLLAESYSYEQYF
few	TRBV27	NA	TRBJ2-7	TGTGCCAGCAGTTATAGTCGCACCTTCGAGCAGTACTTC	CASSYSRTFEQYF
many	TRBV5-4	TRBD2	TRBJ2-3	TGTGCCAGCCCGGACGGTGCGGGAGCAGATACGCAGTATTTT	CASPDGAGADTQYF
many	TRBV5-6	NA	TRBJ2-7	TGTGCCAGCAGCTTGGCCCTTGATCTCCACGAGCAGTACTTC	CASSLALDLHEQYF
few	TRBV12-3/TRBV12-4	TRBD2	TRBJ2-3	TGTGCCAGCAGTTCCCGACTAGCGGTAGGTGGTACAGATACGCAGTATTTT	CASSSRLAVGGTDTQYF
few	TRBV5-1	TRBD1	TRBJ2-7	TGCGCCAGCACCTTGGCTGACAGGGGGCCTATCGGGAGGGCTTACGAGCAGTACTTC	CASTLADRGPIGRAYEQYF
many	TRBV6-2/TRBV6-3	NA	TRBJ2-3	TGTGCCAGCAGTTACGGCGGGCAAAGGTCGGATACGCAGTATTTT	CASSYGGQRSDTQYF
many	TRBV20-1	NA	TRBJ2-3	TGCAGTGCCCCGGATAAGGGCACAGATACGCAGTATTTT	CSAPDKGTDTQYF
many	TRBV9	NA	TRBJ2-3	TGTGCCAGCAGCGTAGGGGGGGTTCTCACAGATACGCAGTATTTT	CASSVGGVLTDTQYF
few	TRBV28	TRBD1	TRBJ2-7	TGTGCCAGTAGTGGACAGGGTATACAGCAGTACTTC	CASSGQGIQQYF
NA	TRBV30	NA	TRBJ2-7	TGTGCCTGGAGCACCCCCTATCGCGAGCAGTACTTC	CAWSTPYREQYF
many	TRBV6-1	NA	TRBJ1-1	TGTGCCAGCAACCCCCCGGCTTCCAGTTTAGGCGTCACTGAAGCTTTCTTT	CASNPPASSLGVTEAFF
many	TRBV18	TRBD1	TRBJ1-1	TGTGCCAGCTCTCCATCAGGGGACAGCCAAGCTTTCTTT	CASSPSGDSQAFF
few	TRBV19	TRBD2	TRBJ2-1	TGTGCCAGTAGCGGGGAGGGTATTTTGGATGAGCAGTTCTTC	CASSGEGILDEQFF
many	TRBV5-6	NA	TRBJ2-1	TGTGCCAGCAGCTTGGAAACGGACCACTATTCCTACAATGAGCAGTTCTTC	CASSLETDHYSYNEQFF
medium-sized	TRBV24-1	TRBD1	TRBJ2-5	TGTGCCACCAGTGATTTCGACAGGGGAAAAGAGACCCAGTACTTC	CATSDFDRGKETQYF
many	TRBV20-1	NA	TRBJ2-4	TGCAGTGCTAGTAACCGGGCCGGAACCAAAAACATTCAGTACTTC	CSASNRAGTKNIQYF
NA	TRBV20-1	NA	TRBJ2-7	TGCAGTGCTAGAGATCTTGGGGACTCAGCGACGTCCAGGATGAGATACGAGCAGTACTTC	CSARDLGDSATSRMRYEQYF
many	TRBV15	NA	TRBJ1-2	TGTGCCACCTCTAAGAGATTCCCTTACAGCGGGACGAACTATGGCTACACCTTC	CATSKRFPYSGTNYGYTF
many	TRBV5-6	TRBD1	TRBJ2-1	TGTGCCAGCAGCTTGGAATCACAGGGGGCATGGAATGAGCAGTTCTTC	CASSLESQGAWNEQFF
few	TRBV10-1	TRBD2	TRBJ2-7	TGCGCCAGCAGTCCTTTATCGGGAGGGTTGGACGATCAGTACTTC	CASSPLSGGLDDQYF
medium-sized	TRBV6-5	NA	TRBJ2-7	TGTGCCAGCAGTTACACATACGAGCAGTACTTC	CASSYTYEQYF
many	TRBV11-2	NA	TRBJ2-5	TGTGCCAGCAGCTTAGGTTTAGGGGAGACCCAGTACTTC	CASSLGLGETQYF
NA	TRBV3-1	TRBD2	TRBJ2-7	TGTGCAAGCAGCCCGACGGGACTAGCATCCTACGAGCAGTACTTC	CASSPTGLASYEQYF
few	TRBV10-3	NA	TRBJ1-6	TGTGCCTCAAACGGAGGGTTCCGTTCACCCCTCCACTTT	CASNGGFRSPLHF
NA	TRBV11-1	NA	TRBJ2-1	TGCGCCAGCAGCCTGGTTGAATCTTACAATGAGCAGTTCTTC	CASSLVESYNEQFF
many	TRBV7-3	TRBD2	TRBJ2-1	TGTGCCAGCAGCCCCCAGGGACTAGCGGGAGGCAATGAGCAGTTCTTC	CASSPQGLAGGNEQFF
many	TRBV9	NA	TRBJ1-1	TGTGCCAGCAGTAAAGGGGGGACTGAAGCTTTCTTT	CASSKGGTEAFF
medium-sized	TRBV6-1	NA	TRBJ2-7	TGTGCCAGCAGGCAGGGGGGGCGTGAGCAGTACTTC	CASRQGGREQYF
NA	TRBV19	NA	TRBJ1-5	TGTGCCAGTAGTATATGGGCAGGGGTTGGTCAGCCCCAGCATTTT	CASSIWAGVGQPQHF
many	TRBV19	NA	TRBJ2-1	TGTGCCGGTAGTATAGGAACAGATGAGCAGTTCTTC	CAGSIGTDEQFF
once	TRBV5-5	NA	TRBJ1-6	TGTGCCAGCAGCATCTACTGGGCCGAGGGGTCCCTCCACTTT	CASSIYWAEGSLHF
few	TRBV19	NA	TRBJ1-5	TGTGCCAGTACCGGAGACAGGAATCAGCCCCAGCATTTT	CASTGDRNQPQHF
many	TRBV7-8	TRBD2	TRBJ2-7	TGTGCCAGCAGCGATAGCGGGATGGTGTACTTC	CASSDSGMVYF
many	TRBV28	NA	TRBJ2-5	TGTGCCAGCAGTTTATATGTTCCTGCCGGGCCACGCCAAGAGACCCAGTACTTC	CASSLYVPAGPRQETQYF
medium-sized	TRBV3-1	NA	TRBJ2-7	TGTGCCAGCAGCCTTACCTACGAGCAGTACTTC	CASSLTYEQYF
many	TRBV28	TRBD2	TRBJ2-5	TGTGCCAGCAGTTTAGGGCTAGCGGGAGCTTGGGGGGAGACCCAGTACTTC	CASSLGLAGAWGETQYF
many	TRBV7-9	TRBD2	TRBJ2-7	TGTGCCAGCAGCTTGTCGGGGGGGCCCTACGAGCAGTACTTC	CASSLSGGPYEQYF
medium-sized	TRBV5-1	TRBD2	TRBJ2-1	TGCGCCAGCACGCGGGCGGGAGGGAGCAATGAGCAGTTCTTC	CASTRAGGSNEQFF
NA	TRBV3-1	TRBD2	TRBJ2-7	TGTGCCAGCAGTCACCCCGGGGCGGGAGGTTCTTACGAGCAGTACTTC	CASSHPGAGGSYEQYF
many	TRBV11-2	NA	TRBJ2-5	TGTGCCAGCAGCTTCTCGCAGCACCAAGAGACCCAGTACTTC	CASSFSQHQETQYF
NA	TRBV6-1	NA	TRBJ1-2	TGTTCCAGTAGCCCTTCAGGGCGGTCCTGGGGCTACACCTTC	CSSSPSGRSWGYTF
many	TRBV9	NA	TRBJ1-3	TGTGCCAGCAGCGTACTTGGTCCCGGAAACACCATATATTTT	CASSVLGPGNTIYF
few	TRBV28	TRBD1	TRBJ2-7	TGTGCCAGTAGCCAGGGACAGACTTGGTCCTACGAGCAGTACTTC	CASSQGQTWSYEQYF
NA	TRBV5-1	NA	TRBJ2-2	TGCGCCAGCAGCTCCGGGGCGAACACCGGGGAGCTGTTTTTT	CASSSGANTGELFF
many	TRBV7-9	NA	TRBJ2-1	TGTGCCAGCAGCTTATTGTTGATCGAGCAGTTCTTC	CASSLLLIEQFF